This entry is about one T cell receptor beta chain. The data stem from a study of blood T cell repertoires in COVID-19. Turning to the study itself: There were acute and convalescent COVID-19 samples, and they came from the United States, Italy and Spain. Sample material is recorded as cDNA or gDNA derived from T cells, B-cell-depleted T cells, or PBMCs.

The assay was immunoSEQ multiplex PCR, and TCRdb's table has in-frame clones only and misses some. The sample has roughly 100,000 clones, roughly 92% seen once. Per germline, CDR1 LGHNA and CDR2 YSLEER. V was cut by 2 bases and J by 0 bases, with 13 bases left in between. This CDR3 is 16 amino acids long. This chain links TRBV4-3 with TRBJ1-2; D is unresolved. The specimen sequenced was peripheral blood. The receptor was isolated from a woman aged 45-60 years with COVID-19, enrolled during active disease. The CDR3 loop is CASSQMSVGANYGYTF. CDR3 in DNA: TGCGCCAGCAGCCAAATGTCAGTGGGAGCTAACTATGGCTACACCTTC.